Detailed here is one T cell receptor beta chain. Antigen: not known. The sample comes from a study of long-term antiretroviral therapy in people with HIV. Study summary: First collections came about a decade before the 2015 immediate-ART recommendation.

Survey-level immunoSEQ v3.0 assays were run. Here immunoSEQ multiplex PCR was the method, and the copy in TCRdb shows in-frame clones only, minus some. The sample has roughly 14,000 clones, more than 65% seen once. CDR3 length: 13 amino acids. Trimming cost V 2 bases and J 3 bases, with 8 bases left between them. Germline V gene data show CDR1 as GTSNPN and CDR2 as SVGIG (reference sequence). General observations from the study: No data on ART adherence, viral resistance or therapy changes. Every time point showed a repertoire led by clones expanded before ART. The study collected blood between 2004 and 2017, possibly under older ART regimens.

V usage is TRBV30 and J usage is TRBJ1-3; D may be TRBD1 (5 bases). The specimen was unsorted PBMCs, collected 3.1 years after starting antiretroviral therapy. This receptor was obtained from a middle-aged man with HIV. The CDR3 is CAWSLGLGNTIYF. Written as DNA, the CDR3 is TGTGCCTGGAGTTTGGGGCTTGGAAACACCATATATTTT.